Listed here are 25 T cell receptor beta chains from one sample, sequenced in a study of blood T cell repertoires in COVID-19. The table came from immunoSEQ multiplex PCR; TCRdb's copy has only in-frame clones and leaves some out. The table includes about 55,000 clones, roughly 89% detected once. Sequencing input: peripheral blood. The receptors were sampled from a man aged 40-50 years with COVID-19, enrolled during active disease.

This chain joins TRBV28 and TRBJ2-2, with D possibly TRBD1 on 5 matching bases. Germline-derived CDR1 and CDR2 are MDHEN and SYDVKM. The CDR3 covers 14 residues. V lost 3 bases, J lost 5 bases, and 10 bases lay in between. CDR3 coding DNA: TGTGCCAGCAGTTTGACAGACAAAACCGGGGAGCTGTTTTTT. Translating gives CASSLTDKTGELFF.

The chain couples TRBV5-4 to TRBJ2-7; 13 bases match TRBD2. The germline V gene has CDR1 SGHNT and CDR2 YYREEE (reference sequence). This CDR3 is built from 16 residues. Germline trimming cut 4 bases from V and 2 bases from J; bases unmatched to any gene: 6. The DNA of the CDR3 is TGTGCCAGCAGCCGTGGGACTAGCGGGATAACCTACGAGCAGTACTTC. Amino acids: CASSRGTSGITYEQYF.

The chain employs TRBV2 and TRBJ2-1; 10 bases match TRBD2. V lost 7 bases, J lost 3 bases, and 9 bases stayed unmatched. CDR3 length: 16 residues. Germline V gene lookup returns CDR1 SNHLY and CDR2 FYNNEI. The DNA of the CDR3 is TGTGCCAGCACCCCCCTGGGACTAGCGAGCTACAATGAGCAGTTCTTC. Its protein is CASTPLGLASYNEQFF.

The rearrangement joins TRBV28 to TRBJ1-5, with TRBD1 matching over 7 bases. V was pared by 2 bases and J by 5 bases, with 3 bases of the junction left unmatched. Germline CDR1 MDHEN, CDR2 SYDVKM. This CDR3 spans 14 amino acids. The CDR3 bases are TGTGCCAGCAGTTTAGCGACAGGGTATCAGCCCCAGCATTTT. It translates to CASSLATGYQPQHF.

V usage is TRBV18 and J usage is TRBJ2-2; the match to TRBD1 covers 7 bases. V was clipped by 0 bases and J by 5 bases; unmatched bases: 6. The CDR3 loop spans 16 amino acids. Looked up from germline, CDR1 is KGHSH and CDR2 is LQKENI. CDR3 nucleotide sequence: TGTGCCAGCTCACCACCGGCAGGGGGATATACCGGGGAGCTGTTTTTT. Its translation is CASSPPAGGYTGELFF.

This clone was recorded a few times. The chain joins TRBV7-2 to TRBJ1-5; no definite D call. CDR3 size: 16 residues. The germline V and J ends were trimmed by 1 base and 4 bases, with 14 bases remaining between them. CDR1 and CDR2 (germline): SGHTA, FQGNSA. The CDR3: CASSLGGTAANQPQHF. For the CDR3, the DNA is TGTGCCAGCAGCTTAGGAGGTACGGCAGCTAATCAGCCCCAGCATTTT.

V is TRBV28 and J is TRBJ1-1; possible D gene TRBD1, 6 bases. CDR1 is MDHEN and CDR2 is SYDVKM in the germline V gene. This CDR3 spans 12 amino acids. Trimming took off 4 bases at V and 9 bases at J, with 12 bases between the two ends. CDR3 region: CASSWGQQQAFF. The CDR3 region has the DNA TGTGCCAGCAGTTGGGGGCAGCAACAAGCTTTCTTT.

The table lists this clone with a few counts. The chain uses TRBV6-1 and TRBJ2-2; TRBD2 aligns across 7 bases. The ends lost 0 bases at V and 5 bases at J; junction bases unmatched: 21. The CDR3 is 21 amino acids. CDR1 and CDR2 (germline): MNHNS, SASEGT. CDR3 nucleotide sequence: TGTGCCAGCAGTGAAGCGCTGGGGCGACCTAGCGGAAGTCGGGGGACCGGGGAGCTGTTTTTT. Translated, it gives CASSEALGRPSGSRGTGELFF.

This clone appeared once. This chain links TRBV6-2 or TRBV6-3 with TRBJ1-1; the D gene is possibly TRBD1 (6 bases). Germline lookup yields CDR1 MNHEY and CDR2 SVGEGT. The length of the CDR3 is 14 residues. The germline V and J ends were trimmed by 2 bases and 5 bases, with 12 bases remaining between them. The CDR3 DNA follows: TGTGCCAGCAGTTACCCACAGGGCGGAACTGAAGCTTTCTTT. This translates into CASSYPQGGTEAFF.

This chain joins TRBV21-1 and TRBJ1-1. TRBV21-1 has pseudogene status. This CDR3 comprises 11 residues. CDR3 sequence reads: CASSIEGEAFF. The CDR3 nucleotides are TGTGCCAGCAGCATCGAGGGTGAAGCTTTCTTT.

The rearrangement joins TRBV28 to TRBJ2-6; 8 nucleotides align to TRBD1. CDR1 and CDR2 from the germline V gene are MDHEN and SYDVKM. Trimming cost V 8 bases and J 0 bases; bases outside gene matches: 6. The length of the CDR3 is 16 residues. The CDR3 DNA is TGTGCCAGCCAGGGGGCAGTAGCCTCTGGGGCCAACGTCCTGACTTTC. Translating gives CASQGAVASGANVLTF.

The J gene is TRBJ1-2, the V gene TRBV15; D uncertain. The ends were cut back, 1 base at V and 5 bases at J, with 11 bases in the middle. Germline CDR1 and CDR2: LNHNV and YYDKDF (reference sequence). This CDR3 spans 14 amino acids. The CDR3 loop reads CATSRGGAIYGYTF. The CDR3 nucleotides read TGTGCCACCAGCAGAGGGGGAGCGATTTATGGCTACACCTTC. Combining the CDR3 with reference TRBV15 and TRBJ1-2 gives the whole variable domain DAMVIQNPRYQVTQFGKPVTLSCSQTLNHNVMYWYQQKSSQAPKLLFHYYDKDFNNEADTPDNFQSRRPNTSFCFLDIRSPGLGDTAMYLCATSRGGAIYGYTFGSGTRLTVV.

The gene calls are TRBV6-1 and TRBJ1-5; possibly TRBD1 for D (5 bases). From germline, CDR1 is MNHNS and CDR2 SASEGT. The CDR3 contains 14 residues. Trimming cost V 2 bases and J 6 bases, with 11 bases left between them. The CDR3 DNA reads as TGTGCCAGCAGTGAATGGGGGGGTAGTCAGCCCCAGCATTTT. Encoded protein: CASSEWGGSQPQHF.

This rearrangement joins TRBV5-4 to TRBJ2-5, with a tentative D call TRBD2 (7 bases). With 4 bases removed from V and 3 bases from J, the gap between germline ends came to 13 bases. The CDR3 contains 14 residues. The germline V gene encodes CDR1 SGHNT and CDR2 YYREEE (reference sequence). The CDR3 protein is CASSQGGTKETQYF. The CDR3 DNA is TGTGCCAGCAGCCAAGGGGGGACTAAAGAGACCCAGTACTTC. The complete variable domain, with remaining parts taken from reference TRBV5-4 and TRBJ2-5, reads ETGVTQSPTHLIKTRGQQVTLRCSSQSGHNTVSWYQQALGQGPQFIFQYYREEENGRGNFPPRFSGLQFPNYSSELNVNALELDDSALYLCASSQGGTKETQYFGPGTRLLVL.

This clone was seen a single time. This chain joins TRBV6-4 and TRBJ2-5, with 15 bases aligning to TRBD2. From germline, CDR1 is MRHNA and CDR2 SNTAGT. The CDR3 sequence is 16 residues long. With 6 bases clipped from V and 4 bases from J, the junction kept 6 bases outside the gene matches. CDR3 in DNA: TGTGCCAGCAGAGGACTAGCGGGGGGGCCTGGAGAGACCCAGTACTTC. This encodes CASRGLAGGPGETQYF.

CDR3 DNA sequence: TGCAGCGTTCCCGGACAGGCTGGAGGCTACACCTTC. Residues: CSVPGQAGGYTF. V usage is TRBV29-1 and J usage is TRBJ1-2, with TRBD1 identical over 7 bases. Trimming at V came to 5 bases and at J to 8 bases, leaving 8 bases not matched to a gene. The CDR3 runs 12 residues. The germline CDR1 and CDR2 sequences are SQVTM and ANQGSEA.

The chain's CDR3 is CASSLFISGFTDTQYF. The CDR3 nucleotides read TGTGCCAGTAGTCTATTTATTAGCGGTTTCACAGATACGCAGTATTTT. The rearrangement joins TRBV19 to TRBJ2-3, with a weak D call TRBD2 (6 bases). V lost 5 bases and J lost 2, with 17 bases in between. The germline V gene has CDR1 LNHDA and CDR2 SQIVND (reference sequence). CDR3 size: 16 residues.

The chain uses TRBV3-1 (or the pseudogene TRBV3-2) and TRBJ2-7, with 7 bases fitting TRBD2. CDR3 length: 17 residues. Germline trimming cut 3 bases from V and 0 bases from J; bases unmatched to any gene: 11. CDR1 LGHDT and CDR2 YNNKEL come from the germline V gene (reference sequence). The CDR3 is CASSQGSGWGNSYEQYF. DNA for the CDR3: TGTGCCAGCAGCCAGGGTAGCGGGTGGGGTAACTCCTACGAGCAGTACTTC.

This rearrangement joins TRBV30 to TRBJ1-6; 9 bases are a match to TRBD1. Looked up from germline, CDR1 is GTSNPN and CDR2 is SVGIG (reference sequence). V lost 4 bases, J lost 7 bases, and 5 bases stayed unmatched. CDR3 length: 14 amino acids. CDR3 coding DNA: TGTGCCTGGATAGGACAGGGGCACAATTCACCCCTCCACTTT. It encodes CAWIGQGHNSPLHF.

This clone occurred a few times. The chain employs TRBV18 and TRBJ2-7; 8 bases align to TRBD1. There are 16 residues in the CDR3. V trimming: 4 bases; J trimming: 0 bases; junction bases outside the gene matches: 8. Germline-derived CDR1 and CDR2 are KGHSH and LQKENI. The DNA for the CDR3 is TGTGCCAGCTCACAGGGCACAGGGGGGAGCTCCTACGAGCAGTACTTC. It codes for CASSQGTGGSSYEQYF.

The table lists this clone with a few counts. The chain joins TRBV7-3 to TRBJ2-7; TRBD2 matches at 11 bases. The length of the CDR3 is 14 residues. The germline gives CDR1 SGHTA, CDR2 FQGTGA. V lost 5 bases, J lost 6 bases, and 6 bases stayed unmatched. The CDR3: CASSPLAGAGEQYF. Here the CDR3 DNA reads TGTGCCAGCAGCCCACTAGCGGGAGCTGGCGAGCAGTACTTC.

The rearrangement uses TRBV2 and TRBJ2-1; unclear D gene. CDR3 size: 11 residues. Germline values: CDR1 SNHLY, CDR2 FYNNEI. Trimming cost V 4 bases and J 8 bases, with 6 bases left between them. The CDR3: CASSAVYEQFF. CDR3 nucleotides: TGTGCCAGCAGTGCCGTCTATGAGCAGTTCTTC.

This chain links TRBV24-1 with TRBJ2-1; D perhaps matches TRBD2 (6 bases). This CDR3 has 16 residues. Germline lookup yields CDR1 KGHDR and CDR2 SFDVKD. Trimming shortened V by 8 bases and J by 3 bases, and 19 bases separated the two germline ends. This CDR3 is CATKKGPDYSYNEQFF. The CDR3 DNA reads as TGTGCCACCAAGAAGGGTCCGGACTACAGCTACAATGAGCAGTTCTTC.

V gene TRBV7-8 combines with J gene TRBJ1-4, with D perhaps matching TRBD1 (5 bases). CDR1 SGHVS and CDR2 FQNEAQ come from the germline V gene. V was clipped by 5 bases and J by 8 bases, with 18 bases between them. CDR3 length equals 15 residues. CDR3 DNA: TGTGCCAGCAGCAGCTGGGGGGTAAAAGGGGAAAAACTGTTTTTT. It codes for CASSSWGVKGEKLFF.

The gene calls are TRBV28 and TRBJ2-3; 8 bases are shared with TRBD1. CDR3 size: 14 residues. CDR1 and CDR2 (germline): MDHEN, SYDVKM. V gave up 5 bases and J gave up 4 bases; unmatched junction bases: 5. CDR3 protein: CASSPGGQADTQYF. DNA of the CDR3: TGTGCCAGCAGTCCAGGGGGCCAAGCAGATACGCAGTATTTT.